This entry is about one T cell receptor (beta chain). Its antigen is unidentified. The data originate from a study of CD8+ T cells in alopecia areata. At the level of the study: At a dose of 5 to 10 mg twice daily, oral tofacitinib was given to treated patients. Study-wide results and caveats: Unlike in mice, where it was clearer, TCR sharing across patients was less clear, possibly HLA-related. The study found higher clonality in lesional than normal scalp, especially in alopecia totalis/universalis.

The germline gives CDR1 LGHNA, CDR2 YSLEER. This CDR3 is built from 16 residues. With V trimmed by 0 bases and J by 2 bases, 2 bases remained unmatched. Reverse transcription of extracted RNA yielded cDNA, which provided the sequencing template. Some clones are missing from TCRdb's copy, which holds only in-frame ones; the method was immunoSEQ multiplex PCR. The table lists about 40,000 clones, roughly 92% of them singletons. The treatment was: oral pan-JAK inhibitor, 5-10 mg twice daily. Those with alopecia areata gave lesional scalp punch biopsies and peripheral blood. The source of this sequence is a human donor with alopecia areata. V and J are TRBV4-3 and TRBJ2-7; 12 nucleotides line up with TRBD2. This specimen was CD8+ T cells sorted from blood, taken at week 24, from a patient treated with tofacitinib. The DNA of the CDR3 is TGCGCCAGCAGCCAAGATAGGACTAGCGGGACCTACGAGCAGTACTTC. It codes for CASSQDRTSGTYEQYF.